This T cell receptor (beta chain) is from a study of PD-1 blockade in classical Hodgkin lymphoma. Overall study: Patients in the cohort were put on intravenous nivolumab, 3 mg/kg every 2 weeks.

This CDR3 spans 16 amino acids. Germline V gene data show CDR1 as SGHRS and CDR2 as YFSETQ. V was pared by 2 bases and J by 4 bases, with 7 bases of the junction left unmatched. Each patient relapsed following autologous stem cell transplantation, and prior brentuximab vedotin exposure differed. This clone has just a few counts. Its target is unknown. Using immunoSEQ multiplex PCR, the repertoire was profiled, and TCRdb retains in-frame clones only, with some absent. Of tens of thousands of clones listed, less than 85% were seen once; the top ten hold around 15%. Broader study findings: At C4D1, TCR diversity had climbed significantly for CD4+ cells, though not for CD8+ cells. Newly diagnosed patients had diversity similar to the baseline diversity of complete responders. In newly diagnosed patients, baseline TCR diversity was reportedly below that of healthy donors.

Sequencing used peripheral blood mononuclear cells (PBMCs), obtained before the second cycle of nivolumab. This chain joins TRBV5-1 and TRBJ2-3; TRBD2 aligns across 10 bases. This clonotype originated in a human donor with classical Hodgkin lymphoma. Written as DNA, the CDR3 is TGCGCCAGCAGCTTAACTAGCGGGGTTGGGGCAGATACGCAGTATTTT. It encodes CASSLTSGVGADTQYF.